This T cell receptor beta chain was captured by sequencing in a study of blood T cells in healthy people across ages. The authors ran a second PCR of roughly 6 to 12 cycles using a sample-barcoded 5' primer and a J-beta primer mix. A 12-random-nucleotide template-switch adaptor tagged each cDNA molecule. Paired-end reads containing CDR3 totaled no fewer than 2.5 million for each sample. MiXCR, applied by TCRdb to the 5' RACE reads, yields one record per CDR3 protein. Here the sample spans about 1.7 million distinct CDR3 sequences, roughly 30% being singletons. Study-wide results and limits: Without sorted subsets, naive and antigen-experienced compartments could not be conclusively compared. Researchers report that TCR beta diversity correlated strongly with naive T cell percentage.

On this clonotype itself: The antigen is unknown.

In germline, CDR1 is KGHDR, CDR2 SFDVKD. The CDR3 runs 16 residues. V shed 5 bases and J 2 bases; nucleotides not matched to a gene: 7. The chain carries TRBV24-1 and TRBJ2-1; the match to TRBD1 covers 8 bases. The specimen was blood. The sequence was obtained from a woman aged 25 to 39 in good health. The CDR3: CATSGTGGSAYNEQFF. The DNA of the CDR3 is TGTGCCACCAGTGGTACAGGGGGGAGCGCCTACAATGAGCAGTTCTTC.